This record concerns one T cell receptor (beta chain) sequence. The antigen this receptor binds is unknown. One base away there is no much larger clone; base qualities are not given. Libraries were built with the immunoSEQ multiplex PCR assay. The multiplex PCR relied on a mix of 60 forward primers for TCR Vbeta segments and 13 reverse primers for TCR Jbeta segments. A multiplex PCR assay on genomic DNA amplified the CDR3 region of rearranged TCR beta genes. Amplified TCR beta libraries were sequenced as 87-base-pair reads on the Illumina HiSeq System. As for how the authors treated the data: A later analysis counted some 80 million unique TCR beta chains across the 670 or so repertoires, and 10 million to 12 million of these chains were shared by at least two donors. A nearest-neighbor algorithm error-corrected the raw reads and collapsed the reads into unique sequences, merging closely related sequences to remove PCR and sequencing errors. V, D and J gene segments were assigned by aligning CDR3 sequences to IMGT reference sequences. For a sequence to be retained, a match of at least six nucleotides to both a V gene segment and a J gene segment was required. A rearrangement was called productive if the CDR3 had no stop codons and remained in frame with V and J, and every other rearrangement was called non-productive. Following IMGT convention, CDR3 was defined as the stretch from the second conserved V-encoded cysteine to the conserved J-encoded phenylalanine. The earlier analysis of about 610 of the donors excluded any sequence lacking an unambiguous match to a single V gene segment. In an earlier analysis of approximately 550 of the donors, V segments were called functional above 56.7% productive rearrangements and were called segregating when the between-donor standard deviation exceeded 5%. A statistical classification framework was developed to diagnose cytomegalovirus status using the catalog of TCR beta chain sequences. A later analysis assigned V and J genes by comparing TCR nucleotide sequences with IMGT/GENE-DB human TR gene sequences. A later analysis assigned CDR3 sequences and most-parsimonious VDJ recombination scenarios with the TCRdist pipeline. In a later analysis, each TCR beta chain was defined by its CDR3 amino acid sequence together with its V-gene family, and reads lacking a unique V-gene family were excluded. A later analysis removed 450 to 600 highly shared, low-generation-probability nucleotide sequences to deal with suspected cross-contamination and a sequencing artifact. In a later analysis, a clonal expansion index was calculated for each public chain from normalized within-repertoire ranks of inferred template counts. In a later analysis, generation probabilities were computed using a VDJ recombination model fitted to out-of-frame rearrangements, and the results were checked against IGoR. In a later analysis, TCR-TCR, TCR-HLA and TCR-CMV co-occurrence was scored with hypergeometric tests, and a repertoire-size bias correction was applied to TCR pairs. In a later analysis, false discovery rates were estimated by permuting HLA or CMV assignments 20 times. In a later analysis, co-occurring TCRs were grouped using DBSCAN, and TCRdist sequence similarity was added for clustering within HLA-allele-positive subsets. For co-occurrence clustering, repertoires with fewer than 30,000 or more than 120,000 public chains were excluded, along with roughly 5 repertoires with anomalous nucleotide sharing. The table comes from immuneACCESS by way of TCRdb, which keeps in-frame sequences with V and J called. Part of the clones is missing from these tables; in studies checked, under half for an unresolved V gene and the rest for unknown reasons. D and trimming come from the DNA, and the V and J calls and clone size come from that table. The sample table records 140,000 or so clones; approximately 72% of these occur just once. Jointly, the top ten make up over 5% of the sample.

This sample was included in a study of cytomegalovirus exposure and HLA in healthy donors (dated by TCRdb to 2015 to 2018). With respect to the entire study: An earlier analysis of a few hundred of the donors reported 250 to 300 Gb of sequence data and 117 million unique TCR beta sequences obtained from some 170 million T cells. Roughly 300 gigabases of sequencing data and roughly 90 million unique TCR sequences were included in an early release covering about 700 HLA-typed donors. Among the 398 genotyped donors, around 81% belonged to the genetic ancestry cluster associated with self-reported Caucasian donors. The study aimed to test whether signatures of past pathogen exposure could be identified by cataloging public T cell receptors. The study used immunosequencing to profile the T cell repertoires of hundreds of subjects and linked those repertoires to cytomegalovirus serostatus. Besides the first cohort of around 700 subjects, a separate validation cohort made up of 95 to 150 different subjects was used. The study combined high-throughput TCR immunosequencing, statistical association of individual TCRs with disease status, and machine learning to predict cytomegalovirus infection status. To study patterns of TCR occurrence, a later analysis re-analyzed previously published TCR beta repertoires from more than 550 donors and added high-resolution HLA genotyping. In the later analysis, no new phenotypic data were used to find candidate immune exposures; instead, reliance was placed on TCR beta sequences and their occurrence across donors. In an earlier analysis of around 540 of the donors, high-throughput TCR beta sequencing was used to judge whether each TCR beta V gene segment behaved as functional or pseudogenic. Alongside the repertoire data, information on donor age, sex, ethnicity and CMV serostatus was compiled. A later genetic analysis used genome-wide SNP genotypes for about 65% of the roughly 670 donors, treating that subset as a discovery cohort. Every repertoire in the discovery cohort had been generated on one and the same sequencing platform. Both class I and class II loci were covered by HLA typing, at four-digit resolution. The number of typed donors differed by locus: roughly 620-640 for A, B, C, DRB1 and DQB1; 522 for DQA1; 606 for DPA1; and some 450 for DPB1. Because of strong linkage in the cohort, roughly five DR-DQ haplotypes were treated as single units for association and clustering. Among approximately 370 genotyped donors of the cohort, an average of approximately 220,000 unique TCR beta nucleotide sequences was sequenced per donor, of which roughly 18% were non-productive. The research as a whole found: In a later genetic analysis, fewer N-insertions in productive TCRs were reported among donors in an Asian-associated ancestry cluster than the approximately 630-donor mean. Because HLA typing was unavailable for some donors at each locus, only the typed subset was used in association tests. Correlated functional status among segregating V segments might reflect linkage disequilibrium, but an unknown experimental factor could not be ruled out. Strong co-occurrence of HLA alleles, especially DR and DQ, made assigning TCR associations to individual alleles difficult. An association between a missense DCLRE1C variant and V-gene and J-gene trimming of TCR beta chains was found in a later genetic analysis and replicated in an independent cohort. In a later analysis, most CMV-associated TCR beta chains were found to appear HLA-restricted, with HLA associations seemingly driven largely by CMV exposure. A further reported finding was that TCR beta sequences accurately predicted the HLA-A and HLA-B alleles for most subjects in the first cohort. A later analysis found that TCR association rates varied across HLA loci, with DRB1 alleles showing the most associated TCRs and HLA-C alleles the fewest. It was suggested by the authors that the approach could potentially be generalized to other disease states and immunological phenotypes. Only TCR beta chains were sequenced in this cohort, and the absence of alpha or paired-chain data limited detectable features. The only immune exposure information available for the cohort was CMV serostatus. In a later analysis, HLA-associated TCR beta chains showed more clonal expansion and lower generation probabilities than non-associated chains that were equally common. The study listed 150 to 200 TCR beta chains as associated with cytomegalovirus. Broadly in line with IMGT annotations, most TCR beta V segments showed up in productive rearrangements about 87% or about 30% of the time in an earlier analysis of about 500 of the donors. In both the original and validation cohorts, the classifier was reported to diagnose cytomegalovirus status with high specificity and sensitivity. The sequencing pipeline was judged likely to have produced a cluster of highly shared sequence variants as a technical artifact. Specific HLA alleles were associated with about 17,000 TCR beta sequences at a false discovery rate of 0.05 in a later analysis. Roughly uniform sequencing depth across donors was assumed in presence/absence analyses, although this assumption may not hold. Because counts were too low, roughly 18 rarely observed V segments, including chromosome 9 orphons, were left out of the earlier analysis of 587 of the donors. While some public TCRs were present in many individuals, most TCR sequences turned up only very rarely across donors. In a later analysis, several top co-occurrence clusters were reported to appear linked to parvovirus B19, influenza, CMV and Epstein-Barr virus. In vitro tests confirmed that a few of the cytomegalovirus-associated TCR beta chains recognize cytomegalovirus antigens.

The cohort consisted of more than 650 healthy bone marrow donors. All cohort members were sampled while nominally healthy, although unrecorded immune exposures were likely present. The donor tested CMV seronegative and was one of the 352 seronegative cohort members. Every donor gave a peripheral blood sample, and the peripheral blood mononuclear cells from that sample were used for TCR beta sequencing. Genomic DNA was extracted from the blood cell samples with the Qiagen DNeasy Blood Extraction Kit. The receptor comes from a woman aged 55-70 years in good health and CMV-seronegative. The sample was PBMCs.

The DNA sequence is given as TGTGCCAGCAGCGTCTCCGGACAGGGTAACGGAGAGCAGTACTTC. Protein translation: CASSVSGQGNGEQYF. The chain was built from TRBV9 and TRBJ2-5, and 8 junction bases match TRBD1. The CDR3 has 15 amino acids, counting the end cysteine and phenylalanine. The only DNA kept is the CDR3, 45 bases in frame from the first base. CDR1 is given as SGDLS and CDR2 as YYNGEE, both from the germline V gene. Here V drops 2 bases and J drops 11 bases, and the junction holds 14 bases not matched to any gene.